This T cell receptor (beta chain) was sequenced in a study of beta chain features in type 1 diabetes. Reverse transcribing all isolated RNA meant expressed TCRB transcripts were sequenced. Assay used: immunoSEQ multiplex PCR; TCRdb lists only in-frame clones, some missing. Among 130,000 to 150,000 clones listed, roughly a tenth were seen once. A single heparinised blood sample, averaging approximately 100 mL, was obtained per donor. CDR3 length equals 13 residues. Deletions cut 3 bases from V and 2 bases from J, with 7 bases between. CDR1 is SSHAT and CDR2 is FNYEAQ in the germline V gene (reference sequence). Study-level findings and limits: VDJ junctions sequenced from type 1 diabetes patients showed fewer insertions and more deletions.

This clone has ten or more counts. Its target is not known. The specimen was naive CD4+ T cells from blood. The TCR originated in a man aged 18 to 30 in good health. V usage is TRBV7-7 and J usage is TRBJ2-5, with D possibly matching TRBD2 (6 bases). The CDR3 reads CASSLRGQETQYF. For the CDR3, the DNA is TGTGCCAGCAGCTTGCGGGGTCAAGAGACCCAGTACTTC.